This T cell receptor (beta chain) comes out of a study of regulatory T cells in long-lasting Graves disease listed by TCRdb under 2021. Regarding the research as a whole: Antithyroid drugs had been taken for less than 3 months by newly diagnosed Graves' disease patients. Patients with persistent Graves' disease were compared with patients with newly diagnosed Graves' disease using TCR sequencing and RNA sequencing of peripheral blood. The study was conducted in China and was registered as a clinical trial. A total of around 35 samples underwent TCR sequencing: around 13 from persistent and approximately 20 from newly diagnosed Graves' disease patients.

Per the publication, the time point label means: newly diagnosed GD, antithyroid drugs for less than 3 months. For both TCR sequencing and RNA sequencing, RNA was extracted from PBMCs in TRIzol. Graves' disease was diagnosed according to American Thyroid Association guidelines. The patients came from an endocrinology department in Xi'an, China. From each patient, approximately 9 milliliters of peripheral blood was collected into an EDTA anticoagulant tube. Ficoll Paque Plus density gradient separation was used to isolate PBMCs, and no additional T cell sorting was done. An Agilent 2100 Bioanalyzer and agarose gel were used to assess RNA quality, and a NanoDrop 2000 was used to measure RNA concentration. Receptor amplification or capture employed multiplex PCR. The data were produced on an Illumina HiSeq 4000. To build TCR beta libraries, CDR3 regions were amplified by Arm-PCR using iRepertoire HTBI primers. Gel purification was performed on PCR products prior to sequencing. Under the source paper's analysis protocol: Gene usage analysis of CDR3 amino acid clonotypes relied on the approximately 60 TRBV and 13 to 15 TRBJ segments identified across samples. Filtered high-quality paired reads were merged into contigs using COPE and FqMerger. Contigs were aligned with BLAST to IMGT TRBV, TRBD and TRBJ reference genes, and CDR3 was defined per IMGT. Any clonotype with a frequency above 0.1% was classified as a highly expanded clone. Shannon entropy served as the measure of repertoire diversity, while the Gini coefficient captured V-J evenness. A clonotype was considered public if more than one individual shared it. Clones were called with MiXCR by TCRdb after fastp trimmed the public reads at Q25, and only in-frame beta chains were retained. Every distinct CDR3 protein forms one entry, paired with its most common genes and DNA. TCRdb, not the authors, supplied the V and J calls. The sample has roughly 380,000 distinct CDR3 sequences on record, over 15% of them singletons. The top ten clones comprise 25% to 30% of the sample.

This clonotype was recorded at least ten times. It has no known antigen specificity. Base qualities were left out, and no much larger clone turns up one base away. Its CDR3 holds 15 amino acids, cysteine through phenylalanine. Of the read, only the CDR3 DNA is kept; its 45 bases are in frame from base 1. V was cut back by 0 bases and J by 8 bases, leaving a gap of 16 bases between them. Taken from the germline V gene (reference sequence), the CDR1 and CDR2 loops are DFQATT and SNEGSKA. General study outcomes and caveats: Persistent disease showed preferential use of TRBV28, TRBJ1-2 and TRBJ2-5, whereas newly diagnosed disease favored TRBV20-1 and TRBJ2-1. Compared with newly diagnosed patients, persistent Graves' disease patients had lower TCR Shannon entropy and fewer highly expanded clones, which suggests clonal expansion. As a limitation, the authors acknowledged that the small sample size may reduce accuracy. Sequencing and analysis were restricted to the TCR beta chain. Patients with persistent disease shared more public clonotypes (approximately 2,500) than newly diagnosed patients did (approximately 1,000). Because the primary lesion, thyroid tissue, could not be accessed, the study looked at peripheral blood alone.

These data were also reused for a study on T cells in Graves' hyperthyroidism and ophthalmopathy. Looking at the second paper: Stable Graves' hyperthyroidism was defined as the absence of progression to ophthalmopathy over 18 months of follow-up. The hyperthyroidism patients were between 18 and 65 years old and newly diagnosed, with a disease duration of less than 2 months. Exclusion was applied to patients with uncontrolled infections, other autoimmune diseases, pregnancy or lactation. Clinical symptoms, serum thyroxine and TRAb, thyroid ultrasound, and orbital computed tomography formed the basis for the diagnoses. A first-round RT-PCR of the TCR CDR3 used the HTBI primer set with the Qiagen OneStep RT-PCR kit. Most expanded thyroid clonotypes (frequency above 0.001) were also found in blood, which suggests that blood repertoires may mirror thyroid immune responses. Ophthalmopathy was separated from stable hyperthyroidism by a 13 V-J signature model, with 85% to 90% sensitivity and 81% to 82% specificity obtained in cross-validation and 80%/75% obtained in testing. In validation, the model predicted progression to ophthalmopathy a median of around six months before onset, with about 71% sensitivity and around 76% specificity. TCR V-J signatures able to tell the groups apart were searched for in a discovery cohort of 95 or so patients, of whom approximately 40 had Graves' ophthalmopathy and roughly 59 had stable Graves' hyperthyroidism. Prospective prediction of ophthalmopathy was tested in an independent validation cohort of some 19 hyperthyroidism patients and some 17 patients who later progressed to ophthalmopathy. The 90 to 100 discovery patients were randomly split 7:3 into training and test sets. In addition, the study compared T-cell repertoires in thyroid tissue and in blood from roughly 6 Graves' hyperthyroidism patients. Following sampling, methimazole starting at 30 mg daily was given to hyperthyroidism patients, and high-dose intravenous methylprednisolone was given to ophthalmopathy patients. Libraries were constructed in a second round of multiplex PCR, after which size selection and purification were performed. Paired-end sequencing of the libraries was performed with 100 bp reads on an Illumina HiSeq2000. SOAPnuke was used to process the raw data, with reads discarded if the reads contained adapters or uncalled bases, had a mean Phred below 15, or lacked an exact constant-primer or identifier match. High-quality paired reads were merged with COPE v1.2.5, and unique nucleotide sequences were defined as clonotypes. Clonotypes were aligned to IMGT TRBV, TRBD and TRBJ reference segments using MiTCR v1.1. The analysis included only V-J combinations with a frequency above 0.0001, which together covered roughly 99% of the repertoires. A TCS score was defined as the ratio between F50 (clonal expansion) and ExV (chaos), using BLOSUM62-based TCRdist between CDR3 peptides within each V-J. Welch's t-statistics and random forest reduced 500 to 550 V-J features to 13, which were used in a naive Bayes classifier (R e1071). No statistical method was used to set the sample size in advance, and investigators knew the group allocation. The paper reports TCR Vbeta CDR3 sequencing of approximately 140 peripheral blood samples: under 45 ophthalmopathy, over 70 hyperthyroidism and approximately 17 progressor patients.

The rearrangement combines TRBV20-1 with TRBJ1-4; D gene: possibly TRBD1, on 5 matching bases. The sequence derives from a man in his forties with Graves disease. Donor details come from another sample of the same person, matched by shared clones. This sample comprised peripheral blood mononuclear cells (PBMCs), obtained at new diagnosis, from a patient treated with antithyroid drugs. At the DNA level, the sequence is TGCAGTGCTAGAGATCGGGGCTCAGGTAGCGAAAAACTGTTTTTT. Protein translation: CSARDRGSGSEKLFF.